What follows are 30 T cell receptor beta chains derived from one specimen sequenced in a study of T cells in Graves' hyperthyroidism and ophthalmopathy. Template material for amplifying TCR beta CDR3 regions consisted of RNA transcripts. Carried out on the TCR CDR3, a first-round RT-PCR used the HTBI primer set. MiXCR, applied by TCRdb to the multiplex PCR reads, yields one record per CDR3 protein. The sample includes a few hundred thousand distinct CDR3 sequences, approximately 17% of them seen just once. Sequencing was performed on blood. The receptors were sampled from a man aged 18 to 29 with Graves' ophthalmopathy.

Many counts were recorded for this clonotype. The rearrangement joins TRBV9 to TRBJ1-1; TRBD1 is a possible D gene (6 bases). This CDR3 region has 17 residues. Per the germline V gene, CDR1 is SGDLS and CDR2 is YYNGEE. Trimming took off 0 bases at V and 5 bases at J, with 20 bases between the two ends. CDR3 protein: CASSVVSVGGAGTEAFF. CDR3 bases: TGTGCCAGCAGCGTAGTCTCAGTGGGGGGCGCAGGAACTGAAGCTTTCTTT.

This clonotype was seen at least ten times. The chain joins TRBV6-2 or TRBV6-3 to TRBJ2-1, with 7 bases matching TRBD2. Trimming cost V 0 bases and J 4 bases; bases outside gene matches: 6. The CDR3 totals 16 residues. In germline, CDR1 is MNHEY, CDR2 SVGEGT. In nucleotides, the CDR3 is TGTGCCAGCAGTTACTCGGAGACTAGCAGTTACAATGAGCAGTTCTTC. Its protein product is CASSYSETSSYNEQFF.

This clonotype has only a few counts. The chain is built from TRBV20-1 and TRBJ2-5; 10 bases are shared with TRBD2. Germline loops: CDR1 DFQATT, CDR2 SNEGSKA (reference sequence). This CDR3 spans 16 amino acids. V lost 8 bases, J lost 3 bases, and 15 bases stayed unmatched. The CDR3 DNA is TGCAGTTCTTCTGGGGGGGCTAGCGGGGGTGAAGAGACCCAGTACTTC. Its protein product is CSSSGGASGGEETQYF.

This clonotype was observed many times. This chain connects TRBV12-5 to TRBJ2-5; 9 nucleotides agree with TRBD1. J gave up 2 bases and V 1 base, and 8 bases lay outside the gene matches. The CDR3 has 17 amino acids. Looked up from germline, CDR1 is LGHNT and CDR2 is FRNRAP. The CDR3 reads CASGLGGTGRPQETQYF. In DNA, the CDR3 is TGTGCTAGTGGTTTGGGCGGGACAGGGAGACCTCAAGAGACCCAGTACTTC.

The rearrangement uses TRBV5-5 and TRBJ2-5; 9 positions match TRBD1. In germline, CDR1 is SGHKS, CDR2 YYEKEE (reference sequence). The CDR3 extends over 14 amino acids. Trimming removed 4 bases from V and 13 bases from J; junction bases left unmatched: 14. CDR3 residues: CASSPSDGTGFPYF. Here the CDR3 DNA reads TGTGCCAGCAGCCCCTCTGATGGGACAGGGTTCCCGTACTTC.

The chain joins TRBV4-1 to TRBJ1-5; no clear D. V was cut by 6 bases and J by 0 bases, with 12 bases left in between. The CDR3 has 15 residues. Germline CDR1 is MGHRA and CDR2 is YSYEKL. CDR3 DNA sequence: TGCGCCAGCAGTACCTTCAGTTTTAGCAATCAGCCCCAGCATTTT. Translated: CASSTFSFSNQPQHF.

In this sample, this clonotype turned up many times. The chain joins TRBV18 to TRBJ1-4; D perhaps matches TRBD1 (5 bases). Germline V gene lookup returns CDR1 KGHSH and CDR2 LQKENI. The V gene lost 3 bases and the J gene lost 6 bases, with 11 bases spanning the gap. This CDR3 is 14 amino acids long. In nucleotides, the CDR3 is TGTGCCAGCTCACCCCCAGGGAGAGATGAAAAACTGTTTTTT. It codes for CASSPPGRDEKLFF. Based on the CDR3 plus reference TRBV18 and TRBJ1-4, the full variable domain is NAGVMQNPRHLVRRRGQEARLRCSPMKGHSHVYWYRQLPEEGLKFMVYLQKENIIDESGMPKERFSAEFPKEGPSILRIQQVVRGDSAAYFCASSPPGRDEKLFFGSGTQLSVL.

This clonotype was counted a few times. The chain uses TRBV6-1 and TRBJ2-1, with D possibly TRBD1 on 6 matching bases. CDR1 and CDR2 (germline): MNHNS, SASEGT. V lost 6 bases to trimming and J lost 3 bases, with 18 bases between them. The CDR3 runs 16 residues. In DNA, the CDR3 is TGTGCCAGCAGGCTCTCACCGGACAGCGTCTACAATGAGCAGTTCTTC. Encoded protein: CASRLSPDSVYNEQFF.

Many counts were recorded for this clonotype. This chain connects TRBV6-2 or TRBV6-3 to TRBJ1-1; D uncertain. Trimming left V 10 bases short and J 0 bases short, with 6 bases between. The CDR3 runs to 11 residues. CDR1 is MNHEY and CDR2 is SVGEGT in the germline V gene. Here the CDR3 DNA reads TGTGCCACCAGCATGAACACTGAAGCTTTCTTT. It is translated as CATSMNTEAFF.

CDR3 bases: TGTGCCAGCAGTGACTCGGGTAGCGGGGGAGATACGCAGTATTTT. Translation gives CASSDSGSGGDTQYF. The J gene is TRBJ2-3, the V gene TRBV6-4, with 9 bases lining up with TRBD2. V shed 0 bases, J shed 5 bases, and the junction held 3 bases outside the gene matches. The CDR3 has 15 residues. CDR1 and CDR2 from the germline V gene are MRHNA and SNTAGT.

The gene calls are TRBV14 and TRBJ2-7, with 9 bases identical to TRBD1. Per the germline V gene, CDR1 is SGHDN and CDR2 is FVKESK. V dropped 1 base and J dropped 1; count of bases not matched to a gene: 5. CDR3 length equals 16 residues. The CDR3 spells CASSQVAGTGSYEQYF. The DNA for the CDR3 is TGTGCCAGCAGCCAAGTTGCCGGGACAGGGTCCTACGAGCAGTACTTC.

The genes are TRBV20-1 and TRBJ1-4; unclear D gene. The CDR3 is 13 amino acids. The V end was cut by 1 base, the J end by 4 bases, with 7 bases between. CDR1 DFQATT and CDR2 SNEGSKA come from the germline V gene (reference sequence). DNA of the CDR3: TGCAGTGCTAGAGCGCTTAATAATGAAAAACTGTTTTTT. This encodes CSARALNNEKLFF.

This clonotype turned up a few times. J is TRBJ2-7 and V is TRBV12-3 or TRBV12-4, with TRBD1 as a possible D gene (5 bases). The V and J ends lost 6 bases and 4 bases respectively, with 13 bases between them. This CDR3 contains 13 residues. The CDR3 DNA sequence: TGTGCCAGCAGCCCAGGGTTCCCATACGAGCAGTACTTC. Translated: CASSPGFPYEQYF.

This clonotype was found many times. The chain has TRBV6-5 and TRBJ2-3, with D maybe TRBD1 (6 bases). The CDR3 spans 16 residues. Germline V gene data show CDR1 as MNHEY and CDR2 as SVGAGI. Deletions cut 0 bases from V and 6 bases from J, with 16 bases between. CDR3 DNA: TGTGCCAGCAGTTACTCGTCTGACAGGCGATTGGATACGCAGTATTTT. Protein sequence: CASSYSSDRRLDTQYF.

This clonotype was seen at least ten times. The V gene is TRBV6-1, the J gene TRBJ1-5; no clear D. Germline V gene lookup returns CDR1 MNHNS and CDR2 SASEGT. Trimming removed 3 bases at V and 6 bases at J, with 6 bases between. CDR3 size: 12 residues. The CDR3 coding sequence is TGTGCCAGCAGTGATTTAGCTCAGCCCCAGCATTTT. Its protein is CASSDLAQPQHF.

This clonotype turned up a few times. The rearrangement joins TRBV6-4 to TRBJ2-1; 7 bases are a match to TRBD2. Trimming took 5 bases from V and 5 from J; bases not matched to a gene: 12. Germline CDR1 MRHNA, CDR2 SNTAGT. CDR3 length: 16 residues. CDR3 DNA sequence: TGTGCCAGCAGTACTAGACTAGCCCGTGATGACAATGAGCAGTTCTTC. Its protein product is CASSTRLARDDNEQFF.

The chain has TRBV7-2 and TRBJ2-3, with 9 bases fitting TRBD2. The V and J ends lost 4 bases and 5 bases, in that order; junction bases with no gene match: 10. CDR3 size: 16 residues. CDR1 is SGHTA and CDR2 is FQGNSA in the germline V gene. CDR3 sequence: CASSSHSGGVQDTQYF. CDR3 nucleotides: TGTGCCAGCAGCTCTCATAGCGGGGGCGTTCAAGATACGCAGTATTTT. Complete variable domain (other parts from reference TRBV7-2 and TRBJ2-3): GAGVSQSPSNKVTEKGKDVELRCDPISGHTALYWYRQSLGQGLEFLIYFQGNSAPDKSGLPSDRFSAERTGGSVSTLTIQRTQQEDSAVYLCASSSHSGGVQDTQYFGPGTRLTVL.

This clonotype was picked up a small number of times. The chain links TRBV5-8 to TRBJ1-5; D might be TRBD1 (6 bases). The CDR3 consists of 16 residues. Deletions cut 0 bases from V and 1 base from J, with 11 bases between. The germline V gene encodes CDR1 SGHTS and CDR2 YDEGEE. CDR3 nucleotide sequence: TGTGCCAGCAGCTTGGGGGGGGCGGTAAGCAATCAGCCCCAGCATTTT. Encoded protein: CASSLGGAVSNQPQHF.

The chain carries TRBV29-1 and TRBJ1-5, with D perhaps matching TRBD1 (5 bases). The CDR3 is 16 amino acids. Germline CDR1 SQVTM, CDR2 ANQGSEA. The V end lost 8 bases, the J end lost 3 bases, and 23 bases lay between the germline ends. In DNA, the CDR3 is TGCAGCTCCGAGGGCGGGGGAGGGCTGATCAATCAGCCCCAGCATTTT. Translating it yields CSSEGGGGLINQPQHF.

This clonotype was recorded a few times. The chain joins TRBV5-1 to TRBJ2-2, with no clear D. The CDR3 consists of 14 residues. Deletions cut 4 bases from V and 6 bases from J, with 13 bases between. The germline V gene encodes CDR1 SGHRS and CDR2 YFSETQ. CDR3: CASSGLVVSGELFF. CDR3 bases: TGCGCCAGCAGCGGGCTAGTAGTCTCCGGGGAGCTGTTTTTT.

The table lists this clonotype with many counts. The genes are TRBV12-3 or TRBV12-4 and TRBJ1-2, with a possible D match to TRBD1 (5 bases). V lost 7 bases to trimming and J lost 2 bases, with 11 bases between them. This CDR3 is 13 amino acids long. The CDR3 bases are TGTGCCAGCACCCCGGGGGTCAACTATGGCTACACCTTC. Its protein product is CASTPGVNYGYTF.

Many counts were recorded for this clonotype. The J gene is TRBJ1-2, the V gene TRBV3-1; TRBD1 aligns across 11 bases. CDR1 is LGHDT and CDR2 is YNNKEL in the germline V gene (reference sequence). The CDR3 sequence is 14 residues long. Trimming took 0 bases from V and 7 from J; bases not matched to a gene: 1. CDR3 sequence reads: CASSQEGTGGGYTF. CDR3 coding DNA: TGTGCCAGCAGCCAAGAGGGGACAGGGGGTGGCTACACCTTC.

This clonotype appeared once. The chain combines TRBV11-2 with TRBJ2-7; TRBD2 agrees at 12 bases. After removal of 6 bases from V and 1 base from J, the junction contained 4 bases not matched to a gene. CDR1 is SGHAT and CDR2 is FQNNGV in the germline V gene. There are 15 residues in the CDR3. The CDR3: CASRLTSGRSYEQYF. CDR3 nucleotide sequence: TGTGCCAGCAGACTGACTAGCGGGAGATCCTACGAGCAGTACTTC.

The rearrangement joins TRBV7-2 to TRBJ2-2; 11 nucleotides match TRBD2. The CDR3 extends over 16 amino acids. With 3 bases clipped from V and 1 base from J, the junction kept 1 base outside the gene matches. Germline CDR1 reads SGHTA; CDR2 reads FQGNSA. The CDR3 region is CASSFGLAGNTGELFF. The CDR3 nucleotides are TGTGCCAGCAGCTTTGGACTAGCGGGGAACACCGGGGAGCTGTTTTTT.

This clonotype was found many times. This chain joins TRBV12-3 or TRBV12-4 and TRBJ1-1; D not certain. V lost 2 bases and J 1 base, leaving 5 bases between the germline ends. The CDR3 is made up of 13 amino acids. The CDR3 region is CASSLHRNTEAFF. CDR3 in DNA: TGTGCCAGCAGTTTACACAGGAACACTGAAGCTTTCTTT.

This clonotype was counted only a few times. The chain couples TRBV3-1 to TRBJ1-5, with a tentative D call TRBD1 (6 bases). This CDR3 region has 15 residues. CDR1 and CDR2 from the germline V gene are LGHDT and YNNKEL (reference sequence). V dropped 1 base and J dropped 4 bases, with 11 bases sitting between them. The CDR3 nucleotides are TGTGCCAGCAGCCAAGTGGCAGGGGAGAATCAGCCCCAGCATTTT. As protein: CASSQVAGENQPQHF.

This clonotype was counted at least ten times. The chain carries TRBV7-2 and TRBJ2-5; the D gene is possibly TRBD2 (5 bases). CDR3 size: 15 residues. Per germline, CDR1 SGHTA and CDR2 FQGNSA. The V end was cut by 2 bases, the J end by 4 bases, with 14 bases between. The CDR3 here is CASSLTPARGETQYF. CDR3 DNA sequence: TGTGCCAGCAGCTTAACACCGGCACGGGGAGAGACCCAGTACTTC. The full variable domain, rest sourced from reference TRBV7-2 and TRBJ2-5, is GAGVSQSPSNKVTEKGKDVELRCDPISGHTALYWYRQSLGQGLEFLIYFQGNSAPDKSGLPSDRFSAERTGGSVSTLTIQRTQQEDSAVYLCASSLTPARGETQYFGPGTRLLVL.

This chain connects TRBV18 to TRBJ1-1; TRBD1 matches at 7 bases. CDR1 is KGHSH and CDR2 is LQKENI in the germline V gene. There are 15 residues in the CDR3. J gave up 6 bases and V 4 bases, and 11 bases lay outside the gene matches. CDR3 protein: CASSRNTGEEAEAFF. CDR3 sequence (DNA): TGTGCCAGCTCACGAAACACAGGGGAGGAAGCTGAAGCTTTCTTT.

The chain joins TRBV6-6 to TRBJ1-1, with 11 bases fitting TRBD1. Germline-derived CDR1 and CDR2 are MNHNY and SVGAGI (reference sequence). The trim removed 2 bases at V and 4 bases at J, leaving 3 bases unmatched. The CDR3 spans 15 residues. The CDR3 DNA reads TGTGCCAGCAGTTACATTGGGACAGGGGGCACTGAAGCTTTCTTT. Amino acids: CASSYIGTGGTEAFF.

The sample holds many counts of this clonotype. DNA of the CDR3: TGTGCCAGCTCCCAGGCGGCGATGAACACTGAAGCTTTCTTT. Translation: CASSQAAMNTEAFF. This chain links TRBV12-3 or TRBV12-4 with TRBJ1-1, with D uncertain. This CDR3 has 14 residues. Trimming took 8 bases from V and 0 from J, leaving 13 bases between them.